This T cell receptor beta chain is from a study of blood T cell repertoires in COVID-19. Only in-frame clones appear in the TCRdb table, and some are missing; sequencing was by immunoSEQ multiplex PCR. The table records around 330,000 clones, approximately 88% of them present only once. J was trimmed by 1 base and V by 7 bases; bases with no gene match: 3. The CDR3 extends over 13 amino acids. The germline V gene has CDR1 ENHRY and CDR2 SYGVKD. Material: peripheral blood. The chain employs TRBV10-3 and TRBJ1-1; TRBD1 matches 7 bases. This sequence was found in a woman in her twenties or thirties with COVID-19, enrolled during active disease. The chain's CDR3 is CAIMEGANTEAFF. In DNA, the CDR3 is TGTGCCATCATGGAGGGGGCGAACACTGAAGCTTTCTTT.